The rows below give T cell receptor beta chains drawn from one sample of a study of Graves' ophthalmopathy and Graves' hyperthyroidism. TCRdb re-called the multiplex PCR reads through MiXCR, storing one row per CDR3 protein. Of around 670,000 distinct CDR3 sequences in the sample, roughly 40% are singletons; the top ten hold 44%. The material sequenced was peripheral blood. These receptors originate from an adult man with Graves' ophthalmopathy. Each CDR3 is given with its conserved first and last residue. The D gene is left open where the match is weak. Not all rows give a size; the values are once, few, many and, for expanded clones, a class.

>.|TRBV24-1|TRBJ1-5|TRBD1
CATRGLGTGDQPQHF
TGTGCCACCAGGGGACTCGGGACAGGGGATCAGCCCCAGCATTTT
>few|TRBV20-1|TRBJ2-7|TRBD2
CSAINPGRTNYEQYF
TGCAGTGCTATTAACCCCGGGAGGACCAACTACGAGCAGTACTTC
>many|TRBV29-1|TRBJ1-2|.
CSVPAGNYGYTF
TGCAGCGTCCCCGCAGGAAACTATGGCTACACCTTC
>many|TRBV7-2|TRBJ1-1|.
CASSLSGVRVTEAFF
TGTGCCAGCAGCTTATCGGGGGTTCGGGTCACTGAAGCTTTCTTT
>.|TRBV25-1|TRBJ2-7|.
CASSDSAGELEQYF
TGTGCCAGCAGTGATAGTGCCGGGGAGCTGGAGCAGTACTTC
>.|TRBV29-1|TRBJ1-6|.
CSVEVDGGWGSPLHF
TGCAGCGTTGAGGTCGACGGGGGCTGGGGTTCACCCCTCCACTTT
>.|TRBV29-1|TRBJ2-5|TRBD2
CSVDETSGRWTGETQYF
TGCAGCGTTGACGAGACTAGCGGGAGGTGGACCGGGGAGACCCAGTACTTC
>few|TRBV7-2|TRBJ1-4|TRBD1
CASSPRSGQFGEKLFF
TGTGCCAGCAGCCCGCGATCGGGACAGTTTGGTGAAAAACTGTTTTTT
>.|TRBV10-3|TRBJ1-5|.
CAISAQGTDQPQHF
TGTGCCATCAGTGCGCAGGGGACGGATCAGCCCCAGCATTTT
>many|TRBV9|TRBJ1-2|TRBD1
CASSRGQGFDGYTF
TGTGCCAGCAGCAGAGGACAGGGTTTTGATGGCTACACCTTC
>.|TRBV5-1|TRBJ2-5|.
CASSFGGETQYF
TGCGCCAGCAGCTTTGGGGGGGAGACCCAGTACTTC
>.|TRBV6-5|TRBJ1-5|.
CASRRNRDNQPQHF
TGTGCCAGCAGACGTAACAGGGATAATCAGCCCCAGCATTTT
>.|TRBV29-1|TRBJ2-7|.
CSVVPNGEQYF
TGCAGCGTCGTCCCCAATGGTGAGCAGTACTTC
>.|TRBV25-1|TRBJ2-7|TRBD2
CASSFSLAGGSYEQYF
TGTGCCAGCAGTTTTAGCCTAGCGGGAGGGTCCTACGAGCAGTACTTC
>.|TRBV24-1|TRBJ1-5|TRBD1
CATSYGDRGLYSNQPQHF
TGTGCCACCAGTTACGGGGACAGGGGTCTTTATAGCAATCAGCCCCAGCATTTT